Listed below are T cell receptor beta chains from one sample, sequenced in a study of cytomegalovirus exposure and HLA in healthy donors. Repertoires were generated with immunoSEQ multiplex PCR, while TCRdb's copy carries only in-frame clones and drops some. In the table there are more than 90,000 clones, roughly 74% of which are singletons. Sequenced material: PBMCs. Receptors were obtained from a woman aged 35 to 49 in good health and CMV-seronegative. Both conserved end residues are part of each CDR3. The D gene is left open where the match is weak. The size field is filled for only some rows; it gives once, few, many or a size class.

d_call,clone_size,j_call,v_call,cdr3_aa,cdr3_nt
.,once,TRBJ1-2,TRBV19,CASSPGFGYTF,TGTGCCAGTAGTCCTGGCTTTGGCTACACCTTC
.,.,TRBJ2-1,TRBV7-2,CASSPSTGSYNEQFF,TGTGCCAGCAGCCCGAGTACGGGCTCCTACAATGAGCAGTTCTTC
TRBD2,.,TRBJ2-3,TRBV2,CASASGSTDTQYF,TGTGCCAGCGCTAGCGGGAGCACAGATACGCAGTATTTT
.,few,TRBJ2-6,TRBV27,CASSVTAGANVLTF,TGTGCCAGCAGTGTCACAGCTGGGGCCAACGTCCTGACTTTC
.,few,TRBJ1-2,TRBV7-2,CASSESTNYGYTF,TGTGCCAGCAGTGAGTCCACTAACTATGGCTACACCTTC
TRBD1,once,TRBJ2-7,TRBV29-1,CSAQTGLSYEQYF,TGCAGCGCCCAGACAGGGCTCTCCTACGAGCAGTACTTC
TRBD1,few,TRBJ2-7,TRBV9,CASSATGTGDYEQYF,TGTGCCAGCAGCGCGACCGGGACAGGGGACTACGAGCAGTACTTC
TRBD2,.,TRBJ2-1,TRBV18,CASSPPASGRDNEQFF,TGTGCCAGCTCACCACCGGCTAGCGGGAGGGACAATGAGCAGTTCTTC
TRBD1,once,TRBJ2-3,TRBV7-9,CASSIYGQGDTDTQYF,TGTGCCAGCAGCATATACGGACAGGGGGACACAGATACGCAGTATTTT
.,.,TRBJ1-5,TRBV7-8,CASSLLNFRGSNQPQHF,TGTGCCAGCAGCTTACTAAACTTCAGGGGAAGCAATCAGCCCCAGCATTTT
.,.,TRBJ2-5,TRBV5-6,CASSPDRKETQYF,TGTGCCAGCAGCCCGGACAGAAAAGAGACCCAGTACTTC
.,.,TRBJ1-2,TRBV5-4,CASSLTSGGYGYTF,TGTGCCAGCAGCCTCACCTCGGGAGGCTATGGCTACACCTTC
TRBD2,.,TRBJ2-2,TRBV2,CASSGGTSGRNTGELFF,TGTGCCAGCAGTGGCGGAACTAGCGGGAGGAACACCGGGGAGCTGTTTTTT
TRBD2,.,TRBJ2-1,TRBV5-4,CASSTGLAGGFEQFF,TGTGCCAGCAGCACAGGACTAGCGGGGGGATTTGAGCAGTTCTTC